The 12 T cell receptor beta chains presented below share a single source sample, sequenced in a study of T cell changes during pregnancy in multiple sclerosis. The data were produced by immunoSEQ multiplex PCR, yet TCRdb's version contains in-frame clones alone and is incomplete. This sample has some 74,000 clones, with approximately 92% found just once. Here the sequenced sample was peripheral blood, taken before pregnancy. Receptors were obtained from a female donor with multiple sclerosis, enrolled in a pregnancy study.

V is TRBV25-1 and J is TRBJ2-3; weak D call: TRBD2 (6 bases). V was cut by 5 bases and J by 3 bases, with 12 bases left in between. CDR1 and CDR2 from the germline V gene are MGHDK and SYGVNS. This CDR3 contains 14 residues. This CDR3 is CASSSRGRTDTQYF. DNA of the CDR3: TGTGCCAGCAGTTCCCGGGGGAGGACAGATACGCAGTATTTT.

The chain recombines TRBV7-9 with TRBJ2-7; weak D call: TRBD1 (6 bases). Germline CDR1 SEHNR, CDR2 FQNEAQ (reference sequence). This CDR3 spans 14 amino acids. Trimming stripped 1 base from V and 5 bases from J, with 12 bases between. The DNA for the CDR3 is TGTGCCAGCAGCTTAGATCCCAGGGGTGACGAGCAGTACTTC. As protein: CASSLDPRGDEQYF.

The CDR3 DNA follows: TGTGCCAGCAGCTTAATCGGGGGGCGCAGCGGGGAGCTGTTTTTT. It yields the protein CASSLIGGRSGELFF. V and J are TRBV7-9 and TRBJ2-2; possibly TRBD2 for D (7 bases). Germline V gene sequence: CDR1 SEHNR, CDR2 FQNEAQ (reference sequence). V lost 2 bases to trimming and J lost 7 bases, with 14 bases between them. The CDR3 is 15 amino acids.

The chain employs TRBV14 and TRBJ2-1; D possibly corresponds to TRBD2 (5 bases). V was trimmed by 0 bases and J by 9 bases, leaving 9 bases between them. Germline V gene data show CDR1 as SGHDN and CDR2 as FVKESK. The CDR3 length is 13 residues. CDR3 in DNA: TGTGCCAGCAGCCAAGACCTCCGGGGTGAGCAGTTCTTC. Translating it yields CASSQDLRGEQFF.

The chain has TRBV7-2 and TRBJ2-1; TRBD2 matches at 7 bases. This CDR3 contains 19 residues. V was pared by 1 base and J by 2 bases, with 14 bases of the junction left unmatched. Germline lookup yields CDR1 SGHTA and CDR2 FQGNSA. This CDR3 reads CASSLGSAVLAEPYNEQFF. CDR3 coding DNA: TGTGCCAGCAGCTTAGGTTCAGCAGTCCTAGCGGAACCCTACAATGAGCAGTTCTTC.

The chain couples TRBV5-1 to TRBJ1-3, with 8 nucleotides matching TRBD1. J lost 8 bases, V lost 5 bases, and 12 bases had no gene match. The CDR3 extends over 15 amino acids. Germline loops: CDR1 SGHRS, CDR2 YFSETQ. CDR3 residues: CASSLRQGAYDTIYF. In DNA form, the CDR3 reads TGCGCCAGCAGTCTTCGTCAGGGGGCATACGACACCATATATTTT. Combining the CDR3 with reference TRBV5-1 and TRBJ1-3 gives the whole variable domain KAGVTQTPRYLIKTRGQQVTLSCSPISGHRSVSWYQQTPGQGLQFLFEYFSETQRNKGNFPGRFSGRQFSNSRSEMNVSTLELGDSALYLCASSLRQGAYDTIYFGEGSWLTVV.

The V and J genes are TRBV28 and TRBJ1-5; a weak D match, TRBD1 (5 bases). The CDR3 contains 15 residues. The germline V gene has CDR1 MDHEN and CDR2 SYDVKM. Trimming took 3 bases from V and 0 from J, leaving 9 bases between them. The CDR3 spells CASSLAGGSNQPQHF. CDR3 DNA: TGTGCCAGCAGTTTGGCCGGGGGTAGCAATCAGCCCCAGCATTTT. The full variable domain, completed using reference TRBV28 and TRBJ1-5, is DVKVTQSSRYLVKRTGEKVFLECVQDMDHENMFWYRQDPGLGLRLIYFSYDVKMKEKGDIPEGYSVSREKKERFSLILESASTNQTSMYLCASSLAGGSNQPQHFGDGTRLSIL.

This chain connects TRBV7-9 to TRBJ1-1; D is unresolved. With 6 bases removed from V and 4 bases from J, the gap between germline ends came to 15 bases. This CDR3 has 14 amino acids. Germline CDR1 SEHNR, CDR2 FQNEAQ (reference sequence). CDR3 residues: CASSRPGTGTEAFF. In DNA form, the CDR3 reads TGTGCCAGCAGTCGACCGGGAACCGGCACTGAAGCTTTCTTT.

The chain combines TRBV5-1 with TRBJ2-5, with 12 bases fitting TRBD2. The germline V gene encodes CDR1 SGHRS and CDR2 YFSETQ. There are 16 residues in the CDR3. J was trimmed by 5 bases and V by 1 base; bases with no gene match: 6. CDR3 region: CASSLRLAGVLETQYF. The CDR3 nucleotides read TGCGCCAGCAGCTTGAGACTAGCGGGAGTACTGGAGACCCAGTACTTC.

The chain links TRBV20-1 to TRBJ1-1; D call uncertain. The germline V and J ends were trimmed by 5 bases and 5 bases, with 6 bases remaining between them. The CDR3 runs 10 residues. The germline gives CDR1 DFQATT, CDR2 SNEGSKA (reference sequence). CDR3 nucleotides: TGCAGTGCTGGGCAGACTGAAGCTTTCTTT. This codes for CSAGQTEAFF.

J is TRBJ1-2 and V is TRBV19; D is possibly TRBD1 (5 bases). V was trimmed by 3 bases and J by 3 bases, leaving 14 bases between them. This CDR3 contains 15 residues. The germline CDR1 and CDR2 sequences are LNHDA and SQIVND (reference sequence). CDR3: CASSMGGRPHYGYTF. CDR3 bases: TGTGCCAGTAGTATGGGGGGGAGGCCCCACTATGGCTACACCTTC.

The V and J genes are TRBV27 and TRBJ2-1; perhaps TRBD1 as D (7 bases). V lost 5 bases and J 6 bases, leaving 26 bases between the germline ends. There are 18 residues in the CDR3. Germline loops: CDR1 MNHEY, CDR2 SMNVEV (reference sequence). CDR3 sequence: CASSPPPRGEYTGNEQFF. CDR3 DNA sequence: TGTGCCAGCAGTCCCCCTCCCAGGGGGGAATACACGGGCAATGAGCAGTTCTTC.